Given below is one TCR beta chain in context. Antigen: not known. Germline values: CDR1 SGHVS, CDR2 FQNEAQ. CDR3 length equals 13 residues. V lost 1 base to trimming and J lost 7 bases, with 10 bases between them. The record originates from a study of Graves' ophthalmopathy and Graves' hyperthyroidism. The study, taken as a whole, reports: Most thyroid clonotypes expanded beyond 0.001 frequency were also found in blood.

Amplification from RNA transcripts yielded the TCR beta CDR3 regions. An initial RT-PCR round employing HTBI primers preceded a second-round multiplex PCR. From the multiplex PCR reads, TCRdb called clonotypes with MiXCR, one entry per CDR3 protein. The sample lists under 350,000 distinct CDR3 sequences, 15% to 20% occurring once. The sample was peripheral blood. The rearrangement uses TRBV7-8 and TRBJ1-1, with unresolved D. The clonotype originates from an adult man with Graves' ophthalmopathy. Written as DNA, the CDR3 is TGTGCCAGCAGCTTAGTATTGGGTGATGAAGCTTTCTTT. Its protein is CASSLVLGDEAFF.